The rows below give T cell receptor beta chains drawn from one sample of a study of T cell responses to AZD1222 COVID-19 vaccine. Repertoires were generated with immunoSEQ multiplex PCR, while TCRdb's copy carries only in-frame clones and drops some. This sample has 200,000 or so clones, with 85% to 95% found just once. The source material was peripheral blood, sampled on day 0 of AZD1222 vaccination. The receptors were sampled from an adult in good health. Each CDR3 is given with its conserved first and last residue. Fields, in order: D gene, V gene, clone size, J gene, CDR3 protein, CDR3 DNA. A D gene is named only where the DNA matches it firmly. Clone size is shown for a subset of rows, as once, few, many or a class of expanded clone.

D: .
V: TRBV6-5
size: medium-sized
J: TRBJ1-5
CDR3: CASSHGVYSNQPQHF
DNA: TGTGCCAGCAGTCACGGAGTTTATAGCAATCAGCCCCAGCATTTT

D: .
V: TRBV3-1/TRBV3-2
size: .
J: TRBJ1-1
CDR3: CASSPTGNTEAFF
DNA: TGTGCCAGCAGTCCTACAGGGAACACTGAAGCTTTCTTT

D: .
V: TRBV7-8
size: .
J: TRBJ2-1
CDR3: CASSLSDFDGYNEQFF
DNA: TGTGCCAGCAGCTTATCCGACTTCGACGGGTACAATGAGCAGTTCTTC

D: .
V: TRBV9
size: .
J: TRBJ1-2
CDR3: CASSPMSGTKLSYGYTF
DNA: TGTGCCAGCAGCCCCATGAGCGGGACAAAGCTTTCCTATGGCTACACCTTC

D: .
V: TRBV27
size: .
J: TRBJ2-6
CDR3: CASGDPSGFSSGANVLTF
DNA: TGTGCCAGCGGCGACCCTTCGGGATTCAGCTCTGGGGCCAACGTCCTGACTTTC

D: TRBD1
V: TRBV5-4
size: .
J: TRBJ2-2
CDR3: CASGQGYVPGELFF
DNA: TGTGCCAGCGGACAGGGGTATGTTCCCGGGGAGCTGTTTTTT

D: .
V: TRBV4-2
size: .
J: TRBJ1-3
CDR3: CASSHSSPGPGNTIYF
DNA: TGTGCCAGCAGCCATTCATCTCCGGGGCCTGGAAACACCATATATTTT

D: .
V: TRBV27
size: .
J: TRBJ2-7
CDR3: CASSSSGSYEQYF
DNA: TGTGCCAGCAGTAGCTCGGGCTCCTACGAGCAGTACTTC

D: TRBD1
V: TRBV3-1/TRBV3-2
size: .
J: TRBJ1-2
CDR3: CASSQDVFDREGYTF
DNA: TGTGCCAGCAGCCAAGACGTTTTTGACAGGGAAGGCTACACCTTC

D: .
V: TRBV6-5
size: .
J: TRBJ1-2
CDR3: CASSPGISYGYTF
DNA: TGTGCCAGCAGTCCAGGGATTTCCTATGGCTACACCTTC

D: TRBD1
V: TRBV19
size: .
J: TRBJ1-1
CDR3: CASSPWQGVNTEAFF
DNA: TGTGCCAGTAGTCCATGGCAGGGGGTGAACACTGAAGCTTTCTTT

D: TRBD1
V: TRBV18
size: .
J: TRBJ2-7
CDR3: CASSPGQGASYEQYF
DNA: TGTGCCAGCTCACCCGGACAGGGGGCTTCCTACGAGCAGTACTTC

D: TRBD2
V: TRBV2
size: few
J: TRBJ2-3
CDR3: CACSDAVGGGGSDTQYF
DNA: TGTGCCTGCAGTGATGCTGTGGGCGGGGGGGGCTCAGATACGCAGTATTTT

D: .
V: TRBV24-1
size: .
J: TRBJ2-3
CDR3: CATSVGQGASTDTQYF
DNA: TGTGCCACCAGTGTAGGGCAGGGCGCGAGCACAGATACGCAGTATTTT

D: .
V: TRBV4-2
size: .
J: TRBJ1-1
CDR3: CASSHLTGNTEAFF
DNA: TGTGCCAGCAGCCACTTGACAGGAAACACTGAAGCTTTCTTT

D: .
V: TRBV19
size: once
J: TRBJ1-6
CDR3: CASSISLLLPNSPLHF
DNA: TGTGCCAGTAGTATCTCACTCCTGCTTCCTAATTCACCCCTCCACTTT

D: .
V: TRBV10-3
size: .
J: TRBJ2-3
CDR3: CAISEAGWGDTQYF
DNA: TGTGCCATCAGTGAGGCGGGGTGGGGGGATACGCAGTATTTT

D: TRBD1
V: TRBV24-1
size: once
J: TRBJ2-1
CDR3: CATRRQGADNSEQFF
DNA: TGTGCCACCAGAAGACAGGGGGCGGATAACAGTGAGCAGTTCTTC

D: .
V: TRBV21-1
size: .
J: TRBJ1-2
CDR3: CASSLGGRRANYGYTF
DNA: TGTGCCAGCAGCCTGGGGGGCCGGCGGGCTAACTATGGCTACACCTTC

D: .
V: TRBV2
size: .
J: TRBJ1-5
CDR3: CASSEASRDQPQHF
DNA: TGTGCCAGCAGTGAAGCTTCAAGGGACCAGCCCCAGCATTTT

D: .
V: TRBV27
size: .
J: TRBJ1-6
CDR3: CASSFQSRESPLHF
DNA: TGTGCCAGCAGTTTCCAGTCCCGGGAATCACCCCTCCACTTT

D: .
V: TRBV24-1
size: .
J: TRBJ1-5
CDR3: CATSENTGRIDQPQHF
DNA: TGTGCCACCAGTGAGAATACAGGGAGGATAGATCAGCCCCAGCATTTT

D: .
V: TRBV29-1
size: .
J: TRBJ1-2
CDR3: CSVTRGHGYTF
DNA: TGCAGCGTTACAAGGGGCCATGGCTACACCTTC

D: .
V: TRBV5-1
size: .
J: TRBJ1-2
CDR3: CASSLEDYGYTF
DNA: TGCGCCAGCAGCTTGGAGGATTATGGCTACACCTTC

D: .
V: TRBV29-1
size: .
J: TRBJ2-7
CDR3: CSVEKPGGLSSYEQYF
DNA: TGCAGCGTTGAAAAACCTGGGGGCTTGAGCTCCTACGAGCAGTACTTC

D: .
V: TRBV5-4
size: .
J: TRBJ1-2
CDR3: CASHRYGAYGYTF
DNA: TGTGCCAGCCACCGTTACGGGGCCTATGGCTACACCTTC

D: .
V: TRBV2
size: .
J: TRBJ1-2
CDR3: CASSERFSPNYGYTF
DNA: TGTGCCAGCAGTGAGAGGTTCAGTCCTAACTATGGCTACACCTTC

D: .
V: TRBV2
size: .
J: TRBJ1-1
CDR3: CASSGPSRNTEAFF
DNA: TGTGCCAGCAGTGGTCCCTCTAGGAACACTGAAGCTTTCTTT

D: .
V: TRBV5-5
size: .
J: TRBJ2-6
CDR3: CASSLPKSGANVLTF
DNA: TGTGCCAGCAGCTTGCCTAAATCTGGGGCCAACGTCCTGACTTTC

D: .
V: TRBV10-3
size: .
J: TRBJ2-3
CDR3: CATGGQASGTDTQYF
DNA: TGTGCCACCGGCGGGCAGGCTAGCGGCACAGATACGCAGTATTTT

D: .
V: TRBV27
size: once
J: TRBJ2-7
CDR3: CASSLSVAWAGGAYEQYF
DNA: TGTGCCAGCAGTCTCTCAGTGGCTTGGGCAGGGGGGGCCTACGAGCAGTACTTC

D: .
V: TRBV10-3
size: .
J: TRBJ2-1
CDR3: CAISEPTGYNEQFF
DNA: TGTGCCATCAGTGAGCCCACAGGGTACAATGAGCAGTTCTTC

D: .
V: TRBV29-1
size: once
J: TRBJ2-1
CDR3: CSVETRLSSYNEQFF
DNA: TGCAGCGTTGAAACTAGACTTTCCTCCTACAATGAGCAGTTCTTC

D: .
V: TRBV5-1
size: .
J: TRBJ1-2
CDR3: CASSRTGDEGYGYTF
DNA: TGCGCCAGCAGCCGCACGGGGGACGAGGGTTATGGCTACACCTTC

D: .
V: TRBV19
size: .
J: TRBJ1-1
CDR3: CASSTQEGVNTEAFF
DNA: TGTGCCAGTAGTACCCAGGAGGGGGTGAACACTGAAGCTTTCTTT

D: .
V: TRBV6-5
size: .
J: TRBJ1-1
CDR3: CASSLLAGGNTEAFF
DNA: TGTGCCAGCAGTCTCTTGGCTGGAGGGAACACTGAAGCTTTCTTT

D: .
V: TRBV6-5
size: .
J: TRBJ1-1
CDR3: CATNLRGLNTEAFF
DNA: TGTGCCACCAATTTGAGGGGACTGAACACTGAAGCTTTCTTT

D: .
V: TRBV28
size: .
J: TRBJ2-1
CDR3: CASSFRGALNNEQFF
DNA: TGTGCCAGCAGTTTCCGGGGAGCCCTTAACAATGAGCAGTTCTTC

D: .
V: TRBV5-1
size: few
J: TRBJ2-3
CDR3: CASSPDSDTQYF
DNA: TGCGCCAGCAGCCCGGACTCGGATACGCAGTATTTT

D: TRBD1
V: TRBV9
size: once
J: TRBJ1-5
CDR3: CASSMTGDSSNQPQHF
DNA: TGTGCCAGCAGCATGACAGGGGATAGCAGCAATCAGCCCCAGCATTTT

D: TRBD1
V: TRBV7-9
size: once
J: TRBJ1-2
CDR3: CASSSPGQGNYGYTF
DNA: TGTGCCAGCAGCTCACCGGGACAGGGAAACTATGGCTACACCTTC

D: TRBD1
V: TRBV30
size: .
J: TRBJ1-4
CDR3: CACRSRDRYEKLFF
DNA: TGTGCCTGTCGCAGCCGGGACAGGTATGAAAAACTGTTTTTT

D: .
V: TRBV19
size: .
J: TRBJ1-1
CDR3: CASHWGRGSEAFF
DNA: TGTGCCAGTCACTGGGGGCGAGGGAGCGAAGCTTTCTTT

D: TRBD1
V: TRBV5-1
size: .
J: TRBJ2-5
CDR3: CASSLGQGETQYF
DNA: TGCGCCAGCAGCTTGGGACAGGGAGAGACCCAGTACTTC

D: .
V: TRBV6-4
size: .
J: TRBJ1-1
CDR3: CASSPQGGATEAFF
DNA: TGTGCCAGCAGCCCTCAGGGAGGGGCCACTGAAGCTTTCTTT

D: TRBD2
V: TRBV19
size: once
J: TRBJ2-2
CDR3: CASRLAGENTGELFF
DNA: TGTGCCAGTAGGTTAGCGGGAGAGAACACCGGGGAGCTGTTTTTT

D: .
V: TRBV6-4
size: .
J: TRBJ2-2
CDR3: CASSEGGQNTGELFF
DNA: TGTGCCAGCAGTGAGGGGGGACAGAACACCGGGGAGCTGTTTTTT

D: .
V: TRBV9
size: .
J: TRBJ1-2
CDR3: CASSVEGGLPSNYGYTF
DNA: TGTGCCAGCAGCGTAGAGGGGGGGCTCCCCTCTAACTATGGCTACACCTTC

D: .
V: TRBV11-2
size: .
J: TRBJ1-4
CDR3: CASSLDLRGNEKLFF
DNA: TGTGCCAGCAGCTTAGATTTGAGGGGTAATGAAAAACTGTTTTTT

D: .
V: TRBV11-2
size: .
J: TRBJ2-5
CDR3: CASSFSGIQETQYF
DNA: TGTGCCAGCAGCTTTTCAGGGATCCAAGAGACCCAGTACTTC

D: .
V: TRBV6-5
size: .
J: TRBJ2-1
CDR3: CASSYSPEYEQFF
DNA: TGTGCCAGCAGTTACTCTCCGGAGTATGAGCAGTTCTTC

D: TRBD1
V: TRBV5-6
size: .
J: TRBJ1-1
CDR3: CASSLRGQLMNTEAFF
DNA: TGTGCCAGCAGCCTGCGGGGACAGCTCATGAACACTGAAGCTTTCTTT

D: TRBD1
V: TRBV6-1
size: .
J: TRBJ1-2
CDR3: CASSESAPGQGDGYTF
DNA: TGTGCCAGCAGTGAGAGTGCTCCGGGACAGGGTGATGGCTACACCTTC

D: .
V: TRBV12-3/TRBV12-4
size: .
J: TRBJ1-2
CDR3: CASSLFRGYGYTF
DNA: TGTGCCAGCAGTTTATTTCGGGGCTATGGCTACACCTTC

D: TRBD1
V: TRBV19
size: .
J: TRBJ1-6
CDR3: CASRGQGRSPLHF
DNA: TGTGCCAGTAGGGGACAGGGTCGTTCACCCCTCCACTTT

D: .
V: TRBV5-1
size: .
J: TRBJ1-1
CDR3: CASSLGGQGRSTEAFF
DNA: TGCGCCAGCAGCTTGGGAGGGCAGGGGCGAAGCACTGAAGCTTTCTTT

D: .
V: TRBV4-1
size: .
J: TRBJ1-1
CDR3: CASSLKGLGGDTEAFF
DNA: TGCGCCAGCAGCCTAAAGGGGCTGGGGGGTGACACTGAAGCTTTCTTT